This T cell receptor beta chain was found in a study of regulatory T cells in long-lasting Graves disease (dated by TCRdb to 2020 to 2023). Background for the entire study: Persistent Graves' disease was defined as antithyroid drug treatment for over 5 years with persistently positive TSH receptor autoantibodies. The study was conducted in China and was registered as a clinical trial. Peripheral blood TCR sequencing and RNA sequencing compared persistent Graves' disease patients with newly diagnosed Graves' disease patients. Antithyroid drugs had been taken for around 9.8 years on average by persistent Graves' disease patients in the clinical cohort. TCR sequencing covered some 13 persistent and 20 or so newly diagnosed Graves' disease patients, 33 samples in total.

The CDR3, cysteine through phenylalanine, is 14 amino acids long. Only the CDR3 part of the read is kept: 42 bases, read in frame from the first base. V lost 5 bases and J lost 8 bases, and the count of bases not matched to a germline gene is 6. This clonotype was detected ten times or more. What this receptor recognizes is not known. No base-level quality is on record; no much larger clone is a single base apart. What the study reported, not specific to this receptor: Because the primary lesion, thyroid tissue, could not be accessed, the study looked at peripheral blood alone. Lower TCR Shannon entropy and fewer highly expanded clones were observed in persistent Graves' disease patients than in newly diagnosed patients, which suggested clonal expansion. Sequencing and analysis were restricted to the TCR beta chain. The authors acknowledged the small sample size as a limitation that may reduce accuracy. Patients with persistent disease shared more public clonotypes (around 3,000) than newly diagnosed patients did (966). TRBV28, TRBJ1-2 and TRBJ2-5 were preferentially used in persistent disease, while TRBV20-1 and TRBJ2-1 were favored in newly diagnosed disease.

The time point label, as the study defines it: persistent/refractory GD, antithyroid drugs over 5 years with positive TRAb. For both TCR sequencing and RNA sequencing, RNA was extracted from PBMCs using TRIzol. The diagnosis of Graves' disease was made according to American Thyroid Association guidelines. Patients for the study were recruited at an endocrinology department in Xi'an, China. Each patient gave 7 to 9.5 milliliters of peripheral blood, collected in an EDTA anticoagulant tube. Ficoll Paque Plus density gradient separation was used to isolate PBMCs, and no further T cell sorting was performed. An Agilent 2100 Bioanalyzer and agarose gel were used to check RNA quality, and a NanoDrop 2000 was used to measure RNA concentration. The receptor library was made with multiplex PCR. Sequenced using an Illumina HiSeq 4000. iRepertoire HTBI primers and Arm-PCR amplification of CDR3 regions were used to construct TCR beta libraries. PCR products were gel purified before sequencing. As for the original processing: Gene usage analysis of CDR3 amino acid clonotypes used the approximately 62 TRBV and 14 to 15 TRBJ segments found across samples. COPE and FqMerger were used to merge filtered high-quality paired reads into contigs. BLAST was used to align contigs to IMGT TRBV, TRBD and TRBJ reference genes, and CDR3 was defined according to IMGT. Highly expanded clones were defined as clonotypes with a frequency above 0.1%. Shannon entropy was used to measure repertoire diversity, and the Gini coefficient was used to measure V-J evenness. A clonotype found in more than one individual was treated as public. TCRdb reworked the public reads: Q25 trimming with fastp, MiXCR clone assembly, productive beta chains retained. Rows are combined by CDR3 protein, so each entry shows the most common genes and DNA. The V and J calls were not made by the authors but by TCRdb's processing. In this sample the table shows roughly 450,000 distinct CDR3 sequences, around 20% of which occur a single time. The ten largest clonotypes hold approximately 8% of the sample.

Sample: peripheral blood mononuclear cells (PBMCs), taken when the disease was refractory, from a patient treated with antithyroid drugs. The rearranged chain carries TRBV12-3 or TRBV12-4 and TRBJ1-4; 9 central nucleotides agree with TRBD1. The TCR was taken from a female donor with Graves disease. The CDR3 protein is CASSPTGGGEKLFF. The nucleotide sequence is TGTGCCAGCAGTCCGACAGGGGGAGGAGAAAAACTGTTTTTT.